This T cell receptor beta chain comes out of a study of CD8 T cells in ankylosing spondylitis. Study results and caveats: In ankylosing spondylitis patients, matched synovial fluid reportedly showed significant enrichment of disease-linked clones. Typical of ankylosing spondylitis blood, it appeared, was a TCR beta motif of fewer than ten highly homologous variants.

In germline, CDR1 is SGHDT, CDR2 YYEEEE. The V and J ends lost 2 bases and 11 bases respectively, with 11 bases between them. This CDR3 has 13 residues. TCRdb used MiXCR to reprocess the 5' RACE reads, holding one entry per CDR3 protein. The top ten clones hold roughly 2.5% of a sample with roughly 230,000 distinct CDR3 sequences, about 10% of them seen once. This clonotype came up many times. Its matching antigen is unknown. This rearrangement joins TRBV5-6 to TRBJ1-6, with D unclear. The sequence was obtained from a male donor with ankylosing spondylitis or in good health (not recorded which). The sample consisted of blood, either unsorted or a sorted T cell fraction (not recorded which). The CDR3 protein is CASSLSSETPLHF. Written as DNA, the CDR3 is TGTGCCAGCAGCTTATCCAGTGAGACACCCCTCCACTTT.